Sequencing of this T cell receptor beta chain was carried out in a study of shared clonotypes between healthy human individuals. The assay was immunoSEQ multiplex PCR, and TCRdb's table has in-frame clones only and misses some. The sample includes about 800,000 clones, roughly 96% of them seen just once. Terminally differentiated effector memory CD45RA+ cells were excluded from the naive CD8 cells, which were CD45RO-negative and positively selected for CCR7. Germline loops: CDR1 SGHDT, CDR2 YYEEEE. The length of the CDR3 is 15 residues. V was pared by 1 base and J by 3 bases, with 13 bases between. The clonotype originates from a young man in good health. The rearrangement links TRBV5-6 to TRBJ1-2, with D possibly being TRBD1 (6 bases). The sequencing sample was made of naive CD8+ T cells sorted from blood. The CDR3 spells CASSLTGWSHYGYTF. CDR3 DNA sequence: TGTGCCAGCAGCTTGACAGGGTGGAGTCACTATGGCTACACCTTC.